Many counts were recorded for the clone carrying this TCR beta chain. An expansion of CD8+CD57+ cells by flow cytometry had been shown in patients chosen for sequencing. CDR1 is LNHDA and CDR2 is SQIVND in the germline V gene (reference sequence). With 3 bases removed from V and 0 bases from J, the gap between germline ends came to 12 bases. There are 17 residues in the CDR3. CDR3 and TCR beta VDJ profiling relied on genomic DNA as the template. One entry per CDR3 protein results from TCRdb running MiXCR on the reads. The sample has 150,000 to 200,000 distinct CDR3 sequences, roughly 50% seen once. This entry belongs to a study of CD8+CD57+ T cells in acquired aplastic anemia.

The chain recombines TRBV19 with TRBJ2-6; D is unresolved. The sequenced sample consisted of sorted CD4+, CD8+, or CD8+CD57+ T cells (not recorded which) from PBMCs. This clonotype originated in a human donor with aplastic anemia. The CDR3 reads CASSITPQISGANVLTF. CDR3 in DNA: TGTGCCAGTAGTATTACCCCCCAGATCTCTGGGGCCAACGTCCTGACTTTC.